This TCR beta chain was sequenced in a study of beta chain features in type 1 diabetes. Overall study: All samples together contributed some 100,000,000 sorted cells for examination.

CD4+ naive, central memory, regulatory and stem cell-like memory subsets were isolated by sorting on CD45RO/CCR7/CD25/CD127/CD95/CD27. In the case of this clone: Antigen: not known.

Expressed TCRB transcripts were sequenced, since all the RNA that had been isolated was reverse transcribed. Sequencing used immunoSEQ multiplex PCR; TCRdb keeps in-frame clones, though not all of them. The sample has approximately 140,000 clones; approximately 52% are singletons. Points from the study as a whole: Sequencing of cDNA might inflate the share of cells that strongly express TCR. TCRB CDR3s were moderately but significantly shorter in Type 1 diabetes patients in all four CD4+ subsets.

V shed 5 bases, J shed 3 bases, and the junction held 5 bases outside the gene matches. The CDR3 runs to 17 residues. Germline V gene sequence: CDR1 SEHNR, CDR2 FQNEAQ (reference sequence). The TCR sequence derives from a man younger than 35 in good health. The sequenced sample consisted of Tregs from blood. This chain connects TRBV7-9 to TRBJ2-2; 14 bases line up with TRBD2. The CDR3 here is CASSARLAGGYTGELFF. In DNA form, the CDR3 reads TGTGCCAGCAGCGCCCGACTAGCGGGAGGGTACACCGGGGAGCTGTTTTTT.